The rows below give T cell receptor beta chains drawn from one sample of a study of T cell responses to AZD1222 COVID-19 vaccine. Method: immunoSEQ multiplex PCR; TCRdb's copy keeps in-frame clones and lacks some. This sample carries roughly 120,000 clones, approximately 83% of them seen once, and the ten largest clones take 3% to 4%. Sequencing used peripheral blood, obtained on day 0 of MenACWY control vaccination. The receptors were sampled from an adult in good health. Each CDR3 is given with its conserved first and last residue. D genes are given only for firm matches. For some rows the clone size is stated as once, few or many, or as a class when expanded; others skip it.

j_call: TRBJ1-2; clone_size: -; v_call: TRBV19; d_call: -; cdr3_aa: CASSIDPRGNYGYTF; cdr3_nt: TGTGCCAGTAGTATAGATCCCCGGGGAAACTATGGCTACACCTTC
j_call: TRBJ2-1; clone_size: -; v_call: TRBV20-1; d_call: TRBD2; cdr3_aa: CSARLAGGPVF; cdr3_nt: TGCAGTGCTAGACTAGCGGGGGGGCCGGTCTTC
j_call: TRBJ2-3; clone_size: -; v_call: TRBV29-1; d_call: -; cdr3_aa: CSVEGVASTDTQYF; cdr3_nt: TGCAGCGTTGAAGGGGTCGCTAGCACAGATACGCAGTATTTT
j_call: TRBJ1-1; clone_size: once; v_call: TRBV18; d_call: -; cdr3_aa: CASSLQGVNTEAFF; cdr3_nt: TGTGCCAGCTCACTACAGGGAGTTAACACTGAAGCTTTCTTT
j_call: TRBJ2-7; clone_size: -; v_call: TRBV27; d_call: -; cdr3_aa: CASSSGRGSPYEQYF; cdr3_nt: TGTGCCAGCAGTTCGGGACGGGGGAGTCCCTACGAGCAGTACTTC
j_call: TRBJ1-5; clone_size: -; v_call: TRBV4-2; d_call: -; cdr3_aa: CASSQGDGTSHQPQHF; cdr3_nt: TGTGCCAGCAGCCAAGGGGACGGGACTTCACATCAGCCCCAGCATTTT
j_call: TRBJ2-2; clone_size: once; v_call: TRBV5-1; d_call: -; cdr3_aa: CASSLGQNTGELFF; cdr3_nt: TGCGCCAGCAGCTTGGGACAGAACACCGGGGAGCTGTTTTTT
j_call: TRBJ2-7; clone_size: -; v_call: TRBV10-2; d_call: -; cdr3_aa: CASSEWNRETYEQYF; cdr3_nt: TGCGCCAGCAGTGAGTGGAACAGGGAAACCTACGAGCAGTACTTC
j_call: TRBJ2-2; clone_size: -; v_call: TRBV4-2; d_call: TRBD2; cdr3_aa: CASSQQNGLGAGELFF; cdr3_nt: TGTGCCAGCAGCCAACAAAACGGACTAGGAGCCGGGGAGCTGTTTTTT
j_call: TRBJ1-2; clone_size: -; v_call: TRBV7-2; d_call: TRBD1; cdr3_aa: CASSLGGQNYGYTF; cdr3_nt: TGTGCCAGCAGCTTAGGGGGACAGAACTATGGCTACACCTTC
j_call: TRBJ2-7; clone_size: -; v_call: TRBV18; d_call: -; cdr3_aa: CASSPPNTANYEQYF; cdr3_nt: TGTGCCAGCTCACCACCGAACACCGCAAACTACGAGCAGTACTTC
j_call: TRBJ2-3; clone_size: few; v_call: TRBV27; d_call: TRBD2; cdr3_aa: CASRGIGTSGGFTDTQYF; cdr3_nt: TGTGCCAGCAGGGGGATCGGGACTAGCGGGGGATTCACAGATACGCAGTATTTT
j_call: TRBJ1-5; clone_size: few; v_call: TRBV20-1; d_call: -; cdr3_aa: CSASGNRRSQPQHF; cdr3_nt: TGCAGTGCTAGTGGAAATCGTAGATCTCAGCCCCAGCATTTT
j_call: TRBJ1-1; clone_size: -; v_call: TRBV7-2; d_call: TRBD1; cdr3_aa: CASSYGTVNTEAFF; cdr3_nt: TGTGCCAGCAGCTACGGGACAGTGAACACTGAAGCTTTCTTT
j_call: TRBJ1-2; clone_size: -; v_call: TRBV25-1; d_call: -; cdr3_aa: CASNGGARAHGYTF; cdr3_nt: TGTGCCAGCAACGGCGGGGCACGGGCACATGGCTACACCTTC
j_call: TRBJ1-1; clone_size: -; v_call: TRBV27; d_call: TRBD1; cdr3_aa: CASSQQGRTEAFF; cdr3_nt: TGTGCCAGCAGCCAACAGGGGAGGACTGAAGCTTTCTTT
j_call: TRBJ1-1; clone_size: -; v_call: TRBV7-2; d_call: -; cdr3_aa: CASSPRGGNTEAFF; cdr3_nt: TGTGCCAGCAGCCCCCGGGGTGGGAACACTGAAGCTTTCTTT
j_call: TRBJ2-7; clone_size: once; v_call: TRBV7-6; d_call: -; cdr3_aa: CASSLGGAWSYEQYF; cdr3_nt: TGTGCCAGCAGCTTAGGGGGGGCTTGGAGCTACGAGCAGTACTTC
j_call: TRBJ2-7; clone_size: few; v_call: TRBV5-1; d_call: TRBD2; cdr3_aa: CASSSGTSGYEQYF; cdr3_nt: TGCGCCAGCAGTTCCGGGACTAGCGGCTACGAGCAGTACTTC
j_call: TRBJ1-4; clone_size: -; v_call: TRBV7-2; d_call: -; cdr3_aa: CASSRGGVGSEKLFF; cdr3_nt: TGTGCCAGCAGCCGCGGTGGGGTGGGGAGTGAAAAACTGTTTTTT
j_call: TRBJ2-2; clone_size: -; v_call: TRBV9; d_call: -; cdr3_aa: CASSVVSQAGELFF; cdr3_nt: TGTGCCAGCAGCGTAGTCTCGCAGGCCGGGGAGCTGTTTTTT
j_call: TRBJ2-2; clone_size: -; v_call: TRBV21-1; d_call: -; cdr3_aa: CASSNLRGRNTGELFF; cdr3_nt: TGTGCCAGCAGCAATCTCCGGGGGAGAAACACCGGGGAGCTGTTTTTT
j_call: TRBJ1-2; clone_size: few; v_call: TRBV7-3; d_call: -; cdr3_aa: CASSLIPQSRYGYTF; cdr3_nt: TGTGCCAGCAGCTTAATACCCCAGAGCAGATATGGCTACACCTTC
j_call: TRBJ1-1; clone_size: -; v_call: TRBV11-2; d_call: -; cdr3_aa: CASSSWVPSNTEAFF; cdr3_nt: TGTGCCAGCAGCTCTTGGGTACCTTCGAACACTGAAGCTTTCTTT
j_call: TRBJ1-2; clone_size: -; v_call: TRBV12-3/TRBV12-4; d_call: -; cdr3_aa: CASSPDNYGYTF; cdr3_nt: TGTGCCAGCAGTCCCGATAACTATGGCTACACCTTC
j_call: TRBJ2-7; clone_size: once; v_call: TRBV27; d_call: -; cdr3_aa: CASSQRGRYEQYF; cdr3_nt: TGTGCCAGCAGTCAAAGGGGCCGCTACGAGCAGTACTTC
j_call: TRBJ1-5; clone_size: -; v_call: TRBV7-2; d_call: -; cdr3_aa: CASSREIWNQPQHF; cdr3_nt: TGTGCCAGCAGTAGGGAGATATGGAATCAGCCCCAGCATTTT
j_call: TRBJ2-1; clone_size: -; v_call: TRBV12-3/TRBV12-4; d_call: -; cdr3_aa: CASSLGVNEQFF; cdr3_nt: TGTGCCAGCAGTTTGGGCGTCAATGAGCAGTTCTTC
j_call: TRBJ2-4; clone_size: -; v_call: TRBV28; d_call: -; cdr3_aa: CASSSQGSPVGNIQYF; cdr3_nt: TGTGCCAGCAGCTCCCAGGGGAGCCCCGTCGGAAACATTCAGTACTTC
j_call: TRBJ1-1; clone_size: -; v_call: TRBV10-3; d_call: TRBD1; cdr3_aa: CAISEWGQGVTEAFF; cdr3_nt: TGTGCCATCAGTGAATGGGGTCAGGGGGTCACTGAAGCTTTCTTT
j_call: TRBJ2-1; clone_size: -; v_call: TRBV5-1; d_call: -; cdr3_aa: CASSLGGEQFF; cdr3_nt: TGCGCCAGCAGCTTAGGGGGTGAGCAGTTCTTC
j_call: TRBJ1-5; clone_size: -; v_call: TRBV29-1; d_call: -; cdr3_aa: CSVVTGTDSNQPQHF; cdr3_nt: TGCAGCGTCGTAACTGGGACGGATAGCAATCAGCCCCAGCATTTT
j_call: TRBJ2-3; clone_size: -; v_call: TRBV7-9; d_call: -; cdr3_aa: CASSPRGSFDTQYF; cdr3_nt: TGTGCCAGCAGCCCACGCGGCTCCTTCGATACGCAGTATTTT
j_call: TRBJ2-7; clone_size: -; v_call: TRBV7-8; d_call: -; cdr3_aa: CASSLVGYEQYF; cdr3_nt: TGTGCCAGCAGCTTAGTAGGGTACGAGCAGTACTTC
j_call: TRBJ1-2; clone_size: once; v_call: TRBV6-5; d_call: -; cdr3_aa: CASSSLAESYGYTF; cdr3_nt: TGTGCCAGCAGTTCCCTGGCAGAGAGCTATGGCTACACCTTC
j_call: TRBJ1-6; clone_size: -; v_call: TRBV5-5; d_call: -; cdr3_aa: CASSLLGRVNSPLHF; cdr3_nt: TGTGCCAGCAGCTTGCTTGGCAGGGTGAATTCACCCCTCCACTTT
j_call: TRBJ2-7; clone_size: -; v_call: TRBV5-8; d_call: -; cdr3_aa: CASSKKGRRRGYEQYF; cdr3_nt: TGTGCCAGCAGCAAAAAGGGACGGCGAAGGGGCTACGAGCAGTACTTC
j_call: TRBJ1-2; clone_size: -; v_call: TRBV6-5; d_call: -; cdr3_aa: CASRFGGPWYGYTF; cdr3_nt: TGTGCCAGCAGGTTCGGGGGTCCATGGTATGGCTACACCTTC
j_call: TRBJ1-5; clone_size: few; v_call: TRBV4-1; d_call: -; cdr3_aa: CASSQDRGQGQMENQPQHF; cdr3_nt: TGCGCCAGCAGCCAAGATCGGGGCCAGGGTCAAATGGAAAATCAGCCCCAGCATTTT
j_call: TRBJ2-3; clone_size: once; v_call: TRBV7-6; d_call: -; cdr3_aa: CASSLGRRQSTDTQYF; cdr3_nt: TGTGCCAGCAGCTTAGGGCGGAGGCAGAGCACAGATACGCAGTATTTT
j_call: TRBJ1-1; clone_size: -; v_call: TRBV3-1/TRBV3-2; d_call: -; cdr3_aa: CASSQSSRNTEAFF; cdr3_nt: TGTGCCAGCAGCCAAAGCTCTCGAAACACTGAAGCTTTCTTT
j_call: TRBJ1-5; clone_size: -; v_call: TRBV28; d_call: TRBD1; cdr3_aa: CASSLQGDGNQPQHF; cdr3_nt: TGTGCCAGCAGTCTCCAGGGGGATGGCAATCAGCCCCAGCATTTT
j_call: TRBJ1-2; clone_size: -; v_call: TRBV19; d_call: -; cdr3_aa: CASSPQGIAYGYTF; cdr3_nt: TGTGCCAGTAGTCCTCAGGGGATTGCCTATGGCTACACCTTC
j_call: TRBJ2-1; clone_size: -; v_call: TRBV5-5; d_call: -; cdr3_aa: CASSDRGGEQFF; cdr3_nt: TGTGCCAGCAGCGACCGAGGCGGTGAGCAGTTCTTC
j_call: TRBJ2-5; clone_size: -; v_call: TRBV5-4; d_call: TRBD1; cdr3_aa: CASSSTQGAWETQYF; cdr3_nt: TGTGCCAGCAGCTCGACACAGGGGGCTTGGGAGACCCAGTACTTC